This T cell receptor (beta chain) was profiled in a study of radiation and T cells in renal cell carcinoma. Turning to the study itself: Nephrectomy followed 15 Gy stereotactic body radiation by 4 weeks. Study results and caveats: Top tumor clonotypes rose in blood 2 weeks post-radiation, then contracted.

Concerning this clone: Its antigen is currently unknown.

Documented time point: blood 2 weeks post-SBRT. As for treatment: 15 Gy SBRT to primary tumor, nephrectomy 4 weeks later. Serial blood draws occurred at baseline and 2 and 4 weeks post-SBRT. The patient's renal cell carcinoma had clear cell pathology. With 2 bases removed from V and 4 bases from J, the gap between germline ends came to 8 bases. CDR1 is MNHEY and CDR2 is SVGAGI in the germline V gene. CDR3 length: 13 residues. Sequencing used immunoSEQ multiplex PCR; TCRdb keeps in-frame clones, though not all of them. There are some 130,000 clones in the sample; more than 70% occur only once, and approximately 6% lies in the top ten.

Sample: blood, taken from a patient whose treatment included radiotherapy and nephrectomy. This chain links TRBV6-5 with TRBJ1-2; D not certain. This sequence was found in a woman between 65 and 79 years old with renal cell carcinoma. The CDR3 spells CASSYSSVYGYTF. DNA of the CDR3: TGTGCCAGCAGTTACAGTTCGGTCTATGGCTACACCTTC.